This T cell receptor (beta chain) derives from a study of STAT5B mutations in CD4+ large granular lymphocyte leukemia. Study-level points and caveats: TRBV06-family usage was enriched in top patient clones (8/27) versus controls (2/35).

As for this clone: Its target is not known.

Sequencing was performed with immunoSEQ multiplex PCR; in TCRdb, only in-frame clones are kept and a portion is missing. The sample consists of tens of thousands of clones, around 72% of them appearing once. CDR3 length: 15 amino acids. The germline CDR1 and CDR2 sequences are LGHNA and YSLEER. The ends were cut back, 1 base at V and 0 bases at J, with 4 bases in the middle. The sample consisted of CD4+ T cells from blood buffy coats. This clonotype was obtained from a human donor in good health. The chain employs TRBV4-3 and TRBJ1-6, with unresolved D. CDR3 in DNA: TGCGCCAGCAGCCAAGGGAGCTCCTATAATTCACCCCTCCACTTT. It is translated as CASSQGSSYNSPLHF.